This is a list of T cell receptor beta chains from one sample in a study of vaccination effects on CD4 cells after COVID-19. These receptors' targets are unknown. Assay: immunoSEQ multiplex PCR; the TCRdb copy retains only in-frame clones and omits some. The table lists around 12,000 clones, approximately 73% of them singletons, with 33% in the top ten. The material sequenced was CD4+ T cells from PBMCs cultured with HCoV-NL63 spike peptides, taken after COVID-19 vaccination. The receptors originated from a human donor who had a prior SARS-CoV-2 infection. CDR3s include the opening cysteine and the closing phenylalanine or tryptophan. Each record gives: J gene, D gene, V gene, CDR3 protein. D genes are given only for firm matches.

>TRBJ1-1|TRBD1|TRBV23-1
CASSQSHRGRIKWNTEAFF
>TRBJ1-1|-|TRBV6-6
CASSYIQNTEAFF
>TRBJ2-7|TRBD1|TRBV3-1/TRBV3-2
CASSQEERTGFYEQYF
>TRBJ2-7|TRBD2|TRBV7-2
CASSLGARTSIRSEQYF
>TRBJ1-4|TRBD1|TRBV29-1
CSVDRTGENEKLFF
>TRBJ1-2|-|TRBV30
CAWSGSGLGYGYTF
>TRBJ2-3|TRBD1|TRBV6-5
CASRWTGRTDTQYF
>TRBJ2-7|-|TRBV9
CKMGEGSYEQYF
>TRBJ1-2|-|TRBV27
CASSFTPGLNYGYTF
>TRBJ2-1|TRBD2|TRBV3-1/TRBV3-2
CASSLPGLAAGNEQFF
>TRBJ2-2|-|TRBV6-5
CASKLGPYRELFF
>TRBJ2-1|-|TRBV4-1
CASSQVDMGLFSEQFF
>TRBJ2-3|TRBD1|TRBV5-6
CASSEQGQPWTDTQYF
>TRBJ2-7|-|TRBV9
CASSVEVGQHGGTYEQYF
>TRBJ1-1|TRBD1|TRBV5-6
CASSLDRGRDRVTEAFF
>TRBJ2-1|TRBD2|TRBV3-1/TRBV3-2
CASSQPGTSGYNEQFF